The text below deals with one TCR beta chain. The sample holds other DNA sequences that translate to the same CDR3. The CDR3 consists of 15 residues. V shed 1 base, J shed 2 bases, and the junction held 2 bases outside the gene matches. Germline lookup yields CDR1 MGHRA and CDR2 YSYEKL. The data are from a study of technical replicates of blood from a few donors. The protocol was immunoSEQ multiplex PCR, while the TCRdb copy is restricted to in-frame clones and leaves out a portion. This sample yields approximately 75,000 clones, of which about 97% are seen a single time; 0.25% to 0.3% belongs to the top ten.

This chain connects TRBV4-1 to TRBJ2-7; 10 bases line up with TRBD2. The material sequenced was T cells isolated from PBMCs. This TCR derives from a human donor in good health. Written as DNA, the CDR3 is TGCGCCAGCAGCCAAGGTCTAGCGGGGGCCTACGAGCAGTACTTC. This gives the protein CASSQGLAGAYEQYF.